The clone carrying this TCR beta chain was seen many times. The sample belongs to a study of molecular identifiers for immune sequencing clone quantification. The trim removed 3 bases at V and 7 bases at J, leaving 9 bases unmatched. This CDR3 has 17 residues. The germline V gene encodes CDR1 MGHRA and CDR2 YSYEKL. TCRdb re-called the PCR reads with MiXCR, one entry per CDR3 protein. The sample lists about 54,000 distinct CDR3 sequences, 20% to 25% seen once, with under 2% in the top ten. This clonotype was obtained from a human donor in good health. Some libraries in this study had Jurkat cell RNA spiked in. Source material: naive CD8+ T cells from blood, with Jurkat cell RNA spiked in. Subset: FACS-sorted CD8+CD4-CCR7+CD45RA+ naive T cells. The J gene is TRBJ2-1, the V gene TRBV4-1, with 13 bases aligning to TRBD2. Here the CDR3 DNA reads TGCGCCAGCAGCCAGGTGGTCACTAGCGGGGGGGAGAATGAGCAGTTCTTC. It encodes CASSQVVTSGGENEQFF.